This T cell receptor beta chain was retrieved from a study of post-analysis software for immune sequencing data. Study at large: Recorded subtypes: relapsing-remitting, secondary progressive, progressive-relapsing; some patients unannotated.

The CDR3 sequence is 16 residues long. The germline V gene encodes CDR1 SGDLS and CDR2 YYNGEE. The J segment lost 4 bases and the V segment lost 0 bases, leaving 5 bases of the junction unmatched. Study conclusions and caveats: A significant reduction in normalized Chao1 diversity was observed in multiple sclerosis patients versus controls. Patients had higher frequencies than controls of five or six TRBV segments, including TRBV5-6, TRBV5-1 and TRBV20-1.

Only one count was recorded for this clonotype. Its antigen is undetermined. Unique molecular identifiers featured in each of the TCR beta cDNA libraries. Researchers reported some 500,000 cDNA molecules coming from 1 to 10 million T cells. One entry per CDR3 protein, called by TCRdb with MiXCR from the PCR reads. The top ten clones hold 4.6% of a sample with about 810,000 distinct CDR3 sequences, under 70% of them seen once. The sample consisted of blood. The chain combines TRBV9 with TRBJ2-5; 11 positions agree with TRBD2. The receptor comes from a girl under 18 with multiple sclerosis. The DNA of the CDR3 is TGTGCCAGCAGCGTAGGGACTAGCGGGCGAGGAGAGACCCAGTACTTC. It yields the protein CASSVGTSGRGETQYF. The full variable domain, with the rest looked up from reference TRBV9 and TRBJ2-5, is DSGVTQTPKHLITATGQRVTLRCSPRSGDLSVYWYQQSLDQGLQFLIQYYNGEERAKGNILERFSAQQFPDLHSELNLSSLELGDSALYFCASSVGTSGRGETQYFGPGTRLLVL.